The entry that follows covers one T cell receptor (beta chain) sequence. This clone came up many times. What this receptor recognizes is not known. No per-base quality is available; no much larger clone lies one base away. Taken from cysteine to phenylalanine, the CDR3 has 14 residues. This entry keeps only the CDR3 DNA: 42 bases, framed from base 1. The germline V gene supplies CDR1 MRHNA and CDR2 SNTAGT. Trimming takes 5 bases from V and 2 bases from J, and the germline ends sit 13 bases apart. Libraries were prepared through the immunoSEQ multiplex PCR assay. In the original analysis: A statistical classification framework was developed to diagnose cytomegalovirus status using the catalog of TCR beta chain sequences. TCRdb took over this immuneACCESS table, retaining in-frame rearrangements with V and J assigned. Such tables are incomplete; in checked studies, under half of the missing clones stem from an unresolved V gene, and the remainder is unexplained. V and J calls and clone size are copied from that table; D and trimming were computed from the DNA. This sample holds over 150,000 clones; about 88% were observed only once. About a fifth of the sample lies in the top ten.

The sample originates from a study of cytomegalovirus exposure and HLA in healthy donors (dated by TCRdb to the late 2010s). About the full investigation: A later analysis indicated that the 100 to 150 validation repertoires were generated on the platform also employed for the 670 or so repertoires of the first cohort. A separate validation cohort of roughly 110 different subjects was used in addition to the roughly 720-subject first cohort. High-throughput TCR immunosequencing, statistical association of individual TCRs with disease status, and machine learning were combined to predict cytomegalovirus infection status. The study was designed to test whether signatures of past pathogen exposure could be identified by cataloging public T cell receptors.

The donors belonged to the validation cohort of 90 to 150 subjects, which was separate from the approximately 700-subject first cohort. The paper's findings and limits, for the study overall: The study listed 164 TCR beta chains as associated with cytomegalovirus. A later analysis found that TCRs clustered in the first cohort also tended to co-occur in the 100 to 150 validation repertoires, with roughly 95% of cluster scores above 0. Most TCR sequences were observed very rarely across donors, whereas some public TCRs were present in many individuals. It was suggested by the authors that the approach could potentially be generalized to other disease states and immunological phenotypes. The validation cohort had no HLA typing available for a later analysis, so co-occurrence within that cohort was assessed over all 130 or so repertoires. Three of the identified cytomegalovirus-associated TCR beta chains were confirmed in vitro to be specific for cytomegalovirus antigens. Cytomegalovirus status was reported to be diagnosed by the classifier with high specificity and sensitivity in both the original and validation cohorts.

The rearrangement joined TRBV6-4 to TRBJ2-7; TRBD1 is a weak D gene call, 5 bases matching. The receptor comes from a man between 18 and 35 years old in good health and CMV-seropositive. Source material: PBMCs. CDR3 reads: CASSPSDNPYEQYF. The DNA reads as follows: TGTGCCAGCAGTCCCTCGGACAATCCCTACGAGCAGTACTTC.